The entry below gives a single TCR beta chain sequence along with its context. V shed 4 bases and J shed 0 bases, with 8 bases lying between them. The CDR3 is made up of 15 amino acids. The V gene's germline CDR1 is SGHRS and CDR2 YFSETQ. The sample comes from a study of blood T cell repertoires in COVID-19. As for the study in general: Whether acute or convalescent, the COVID-19 samples came from the United States, Italy and Spain.

The data were produced by immunoSEQ multiplex PCR, yet TCRdb's version contains in-frame clones alone and is incomplete. The table includes about 26,000 clones, approximately 77% detected once. This chain uses TRBV5-1 with TRBJ2-6; no firm D call. The sample taken for sequencing was peripheral blood. This sequence originates from a man older than 75 with active or convalescent COVID-19. CDR3 sequence reads: CASSPTVSGANVLTF. The CDR3 DNA sequence: TGCGCCAGCAGCCCTACAGTCTCTGGGGCCAACGTCCTGACTTTC. The full variable domain, with the rest looked up from reference TRBV5-1 and TRBJ2-6, is KAGVTQTPRYLIKTRGQQVTLSCSPISGHRSVSWYQQTPGQGLQFLFEYFSETQRNKGNFPGRFSGRQFSNSRSEMNVSTLELGDSALYLCASSPTVSGANVLTFGAGSRLTVL.